These T cell receptor beta chains were read from a single sample in a study of blood T cells in healthy people across ages. Each CDR3 protein is one row after TCRdb ran MiXCR on the 5' RACE reads. Of more than 1.4 million distinct CDR3 sequences in the sample, 42% are singletons; the top ten hold 7% to 9.5%. The sample comprised blood. All receptors come from a woman between 18 and 30 years old in good health. The CDR3 runs from the conserved cysteine through the conserved F or W. D genes are given only for firm matches. Only part of the rows carry a size: once, few, many, or a class if the clone is expanded.

CASSQGQAGVGLSGANVLTF	TGTGCCAGCAGCCAAGGGCAAGCGGGAGTGGGGCTTTCTGGGGCCAACGTCCTGACTTTC	TRBV4-2	TRBJ2-6	-	TRBD2
CASSQTDTTYEQYF	TGCGCCAGCAGCCAGACGGACACCACCTACGAGCAGTACTTC	TRBV4-1	TRBJ2-7	many	-
CASSFSVLKQETQYF	TGTGCCAGCAGTTTCTCGGTTCTGAAGCAAGAGACCCAGTACTTC	TRBV12-3/TRBV12-4	TRBJ2-5	few	-
CASKRSQETQYF	TGTGCCAGCAAGCGCAGCCAAGAGACCCAGTACTTC	TRBV28	TRBJ2-5	few	-
CASTQGRRLNYGYTF	TGTGCCAGCACCCAAGGGCGCAGGCTTAACTATGGCTACACCTTC	TRBV3-1	TRBJ1-2	-	-
CASNQDGTGASSYEQYF	TGTGCCAGCAACCAAGATGGGACAGGGGCGAGCTCCTACGAGCAGTACTTC	TRBV14	TRBJ2-7	-	TRBD1
CASSFETGGSYNEQFF	TGTGCCAGCAGTTTCGAGACAGGGGGCTCCTACAATGAGCAGTTCTTC	TRBV27	TRBJ2-1	-	TRBD1
CSALLAGVGNTQYF	TGCAGTGCTCTCCTAGCGGGAGTCGGGAATACGCAGTATTTT	TRBV20-1	TRBJ2-3	-	TRBD2
CSVGGIGLAAPREQYF	TGCAGCGTTGGGGGGATCGGACTAGCGGCCCCTAGGGAGCAGTACTTC	TRBV29-1	TRBJ2-4	-	TRBD2
CAISEAAGGFANEQFF	TGTGCCATCAGTGAAGCGGCGGGAGGGTTTGCGAATGAGCAGTTCTTC	TRBV10-3	TRBJ2-1	few	TRBD2
CASSLGGYEETQYF	TGCGCCAGCAGCTTGGGGGGGTATGAAGAGACCCAGTACTTC	TRBV5-1	TRBJ2-5	-	-
CASRGVRGGFYNEQFF	TGTGCCAGCAGAGGAGTCCGGGGGGGCTTCTACAATGAGCAGTTCTTC	TRBV28	TRBJ2-1	-	TRBD2
CASSPGGGGFRNEQFF	TGTGCCAGCAGCCCAGGAGGGGGAGGTTTCAGGAATGAGCAGTTCTTC	TRBV7-2	TRBJ2-1	few	-
CASTPGTSDGYTF	TGTGCCAGCACCCCTGGCACCTCCGATGGCTACACCTTC	TRBV7-2	TRBJ1-2	-	-
CAWTTQWGAEAFF	TGTGCCTGGACCACTCAGTGGGGGGCTGAAGCTTTCTTT	TRBV30	TRBJ1-1	-	-
CASSLIPGGSQTEAFF	TGCGCCAGCAGCTTAATTCCAGGGGGCTCGCAGACTGAAGCTTTCTTT	TRBV5-1	TRBJ1-1	-	TRBD1
CASSRQGSNGYTF	TGTGCCAGCAGCCGACAGGGTTCCAATGGCTACACCTTC	TRBV7-2	TRBJ1-2	-	TRBD1
CSSSPNHYHNEQYF	TGTTCCAGCAGCCCCAACCATTACCACAATGAGCAGTACTTC	TRBV6-5	TRBJ2-7	-	-
CASSRNPGELFF	TGCGCCAGCAGCCGGAACCCCGGGGAGCTGTTTTTT	TRBV5-1	TRBJ2-2	-	-
CASRAQGASTDTQYF	TGTGCCAGCAGGGCACAGGGGGCCAGCACAGATACGCAGTATTTT	TRBV6-1	TRBJ2-3	-	TRBD1
CASSLDWSSYTF	TGTGCCAGCAGCTTAGATTGGAGTAGCTACACCTTC	TRBV7-2	TRBJ1-2	few	-
CASKTDPATDTQYF	TGTGCCAGTAAGACAGACCCAGCCACAGATACGCAGTATTTT	TRBV7-9	TRBJ2-3	-	-
CASSLVEGLGEQFF	TGCGCCAGCAGCTTGGTCGAGGGACTCGGTGAGCAGTTCTTC	TRBV5-1	TRBJ2-1	few	-
CATSRLQTSGSSSSGANVLTF	TGTGCCACCAGCAGATTGCAGACTAGCGGGAGCTCCAGCTCTGGGGCCAACGTCCTGACTTTC	TRBV15	TRBJ2-6	-	TRBD2
CASIRGLGAFF	TGTGCCAGCATACGGGGGCTGGGAGCTTTCTTT	TRBV6-1	TRBJ1-1	-	-
CASSSYGAGGVDTQYF	TGTGCCAGCAGCTCGTACGGCGCGGGAGGAGTAGATACGCAGTATTTT	TRBV7-6	TRBJ2-3	-	TRBD2
CASSLDRVRTGELFF	TGTGCCAGCAGCCTGGACAGGGTCCGAACCGGGGAGCTGTTTTTT	TRBV5-5	TRBJ2-2	-	TRBD1
CSARYTWTSGSDNEQFF	TGCAGTGCTAGGTATACTTGGACTAGCGGGTCCGACAATGAGCAGTTCTTC	TRBV20-1	TRBJ2-1	-	TRBD2
CASAQGLQLGEQYF	TGTGCTAGTGCCCAGGGGTTGCAGTTAGGTGAGCAGTACTTC	TRBV12-5	TRBJ2-7	-	-
CASSPQQGSYGYTF	TGTGCCAGCAGCCCCCAACAGGGAAGCTATGGCTACACCTTC	TRBV7-8	TRBJ1-2	-	-
CASSDRQSTDTQYF	TGTGCCAGCAGTGACAGACAGAGCACAGATACGCAGTATTTT	TRBV2	TRBJ2-3	few	-
CASSLGPLGNRYGYTF	TGTGCCAGCAGTTTAGGGCCCCTCGGGAACAGATATGGCTACACCTTC	TRBV12-3/TRBV12-4	TRBJ1-2	-	-
CASSFGSGIQETQYF	TGTGCCAGCAGCTTCGGTTCAGGTATCCAAGAGACCCAGTACTTC	TRBV11-2	TRBJ2-5	-	-
CATNRGTEAFF	TGTGCCACCAACAGGGGCACTGAAGCTTTCTTT	TRBV6-5	TRBJ1-1	few	TRBD1
CASYSGSSGANVLTF	TGTGCCAGTTACTCCGGAAGCTCTGGGGCCAACGTCCTGACTTTC	TRBV28	TRBJ2-6	-	-
CASSPGGSGEAFF	TGCGCCAGCAGCCCAGGGGGGTCCGGTGAAGCTTTCTTT	TRBV5-1	TRBJ1-1	-	TRBD1
CSVEEAKAQETQYF	TGCAGCGTTGAAGAGGCTAAAGCGCAAGAGACCCAGTACTTC	TRBV29-1	TRBJ2-5	few	-
CAISTSGGQETQYF	TGTGCCATCAGTACTAGCGGGGGGCAAGAGACCCAGTACTTC	TRBV10-3	TRBJ2-5	many	TRBD2
CASSDRVGYEQYF	TGTGCCAGCAGTGATAGAGTGGGCTACGAGCAGTACTTC	TRBV6-1	TRBJ2-7	few	-
CAISARQGDEQYF	TGTGCCATCAGTGCCAGACAGGGCGATGAGCAGTACTTC	TRBV10-3	TRBJ2-5	-	TRBD1
CATSGGASDSTDTQYF	TGTGCCACCAGTGGGGGGGCTAGCGATTCCACAGATACGCAGTATTTT	TRBV24-1	TRBJ2-3	-	-
CSAHRRDPDYGYTF	TGCAGTGCCCATAGACGGGACCCTGACTATGGCTACACCTTC	TRBV20-1	TRBJ1-2	-	-
CSVDERGEADTQYF	TGCAGCGTTGACGAGCGGGGGGAGGCAGATACGCAGTATTTT	TRBV29-1	TRBJ2-3	few	TRBD2
CASSFSGGGNEQFF	TGTGCCAGCAGTTTCTCCGGAGGGGGGAATGAGCAGTTCTTC	TRBV12-3/TRBV12-4	TRBJ2-1	many	-
CASTPGLTNEQFF	TGTGCCAGCACCCCGGGGTTGACCAATGAGCAGTTCTTC	TRBV12-3/TRBV12-4	TRBJ2-1	few	-
CASSLLPPNTGELFF	TGCGCCAGCAGCTTGTTACCACCGAACACCGGGGAGCTGTTTTTT	TRBV5-1	TRBJ2-2	few	-
CASHSGIPKETQYF	TGTGCCAGCCACTCCGGGATACCTAAAGAGACCCAGTACTTC	TRBV19	TRBJ2-5	few	-
CSVLSFKETQFF	TGCAGCGTTCTATCGTTTAAAGAGACCCAGTTCTTC	TRBV29-1	TRBJ2-1	-	-
CASSEEVAQYF	TGTGCCAGCAGTGAAGAGGTTGCGCAGTACTTC	TRBV25-1	TRBJ2-5	-	-
CASSLLAARGYGYTF	TGTGCCAGCAGTTTACTCGCGGCACGCGGCTATGGCTACACCTTC	TRBV6-6	TRBJ1-2	-	-
CASMAGVSEQYF	TGTGCCAGCATGGCGGGAGTTAGTGAGCAGTACTTC	TRBV21-1	TRBJ2-7	-	-
CASTYPQVAQANNEQFF	TGTGCCAGCACCTACCCCCAGGTGGCCCAGGCGAACAATGAGCAGTTCTTC	TRBV28	TRBJ2-1	-	-
CSVLIGGLNTEAFF	TGCAGCGTTTTAATAGGGGGGCTGAACACTGAAGCTTTCTTT	TRBV29-1	TRBJ1-1	few	-
CASSVPPTNEQYF	TGTGCCAGCAGCGTACCCCCTACAAATGAGCAGTACTTC	TRBV5-6	TRBJ2-7	-	-
CASSDPPLVGSGYQETQYF	TGTGCCAGCAGCGACCCTCCCCTCGTGGGCAGCGGGTACCAAGAGACCCAGTACTTC	TRBV9	TRBJ2-5	-	-